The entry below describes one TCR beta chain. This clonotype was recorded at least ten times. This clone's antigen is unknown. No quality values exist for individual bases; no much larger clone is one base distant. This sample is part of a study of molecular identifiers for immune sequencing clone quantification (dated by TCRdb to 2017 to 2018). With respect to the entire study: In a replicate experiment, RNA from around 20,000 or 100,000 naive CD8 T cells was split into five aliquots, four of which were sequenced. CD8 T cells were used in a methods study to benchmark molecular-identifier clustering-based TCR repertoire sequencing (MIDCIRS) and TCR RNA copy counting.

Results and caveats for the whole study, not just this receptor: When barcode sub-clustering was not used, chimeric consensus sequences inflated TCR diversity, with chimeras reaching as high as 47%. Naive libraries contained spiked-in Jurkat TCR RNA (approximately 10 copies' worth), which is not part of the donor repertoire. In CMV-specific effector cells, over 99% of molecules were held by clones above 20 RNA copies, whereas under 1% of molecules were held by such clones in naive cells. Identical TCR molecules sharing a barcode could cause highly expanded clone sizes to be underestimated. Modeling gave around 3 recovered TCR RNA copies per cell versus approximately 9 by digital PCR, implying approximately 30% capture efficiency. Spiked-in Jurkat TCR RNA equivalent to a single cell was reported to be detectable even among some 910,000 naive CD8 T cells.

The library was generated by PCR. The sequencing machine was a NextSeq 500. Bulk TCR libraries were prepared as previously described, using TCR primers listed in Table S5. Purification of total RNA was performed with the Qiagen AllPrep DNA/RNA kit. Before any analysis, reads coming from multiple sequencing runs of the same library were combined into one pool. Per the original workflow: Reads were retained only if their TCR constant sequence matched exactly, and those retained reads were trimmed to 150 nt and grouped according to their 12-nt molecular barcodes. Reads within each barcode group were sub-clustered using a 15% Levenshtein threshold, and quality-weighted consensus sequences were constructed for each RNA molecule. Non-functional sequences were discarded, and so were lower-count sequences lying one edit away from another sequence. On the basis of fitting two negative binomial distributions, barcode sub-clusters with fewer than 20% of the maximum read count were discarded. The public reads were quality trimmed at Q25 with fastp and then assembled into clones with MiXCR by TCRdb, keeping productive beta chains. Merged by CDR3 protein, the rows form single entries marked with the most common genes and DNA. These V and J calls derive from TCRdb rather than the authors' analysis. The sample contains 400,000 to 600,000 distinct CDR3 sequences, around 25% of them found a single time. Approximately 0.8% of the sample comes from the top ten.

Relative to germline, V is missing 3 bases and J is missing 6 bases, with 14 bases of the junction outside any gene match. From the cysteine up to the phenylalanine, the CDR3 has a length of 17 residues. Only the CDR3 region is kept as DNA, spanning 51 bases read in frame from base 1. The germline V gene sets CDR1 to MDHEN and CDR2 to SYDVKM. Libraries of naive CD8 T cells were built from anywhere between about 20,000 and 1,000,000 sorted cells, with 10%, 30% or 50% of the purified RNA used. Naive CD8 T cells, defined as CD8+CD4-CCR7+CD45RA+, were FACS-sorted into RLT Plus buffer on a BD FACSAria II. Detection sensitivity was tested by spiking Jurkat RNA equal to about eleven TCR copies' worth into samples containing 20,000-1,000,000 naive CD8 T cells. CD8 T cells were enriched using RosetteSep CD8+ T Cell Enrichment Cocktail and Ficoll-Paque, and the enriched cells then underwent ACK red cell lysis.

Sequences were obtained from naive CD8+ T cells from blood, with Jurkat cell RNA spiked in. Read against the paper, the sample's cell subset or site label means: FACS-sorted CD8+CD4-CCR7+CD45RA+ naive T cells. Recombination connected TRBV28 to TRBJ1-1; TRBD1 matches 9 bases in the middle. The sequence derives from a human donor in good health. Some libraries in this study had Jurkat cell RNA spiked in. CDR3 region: CASSFRQGVIPLAEAFF. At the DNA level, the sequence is TGTGCCAGCAGTTTCCGACAGGGGGTGATCCCTCTCGCTGAAGCTTTCTTT. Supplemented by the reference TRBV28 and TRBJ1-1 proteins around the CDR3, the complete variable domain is DVKVTQSSRYLVKRTGEKVFLECVQDMDHENMFWYRQDPGLGLRLIYFSYDVKMKEKGDIPEGYSVSREKKERFSLILESASTNQTSMYLCASSFRQGVIPLAEAFFGQGTRLTVV.